The present T cell receptor (beta chain) was sequenced within a study of blood T cell repertoires in COVID-19. Trimming cost V 4 bases and J 0 bases; bases outside gene matches: 7. This CDR3 spans 18 amino acids. Germline CDR1 is LGHDT and CDR2 is YNNKEL (reference sequence). The table came from immunoSEQ multiplex PCR; TCRdb's copy has only in-frame clones and leaves some out. The sample lists 240,000 or so clones, about 79% seen once, with more than 9.5% in the top ten. The chain uses TRBV3-1 (or the pseudogene TRBV3-2) and TRBJ2-1; TRBD2 aligns across 12 bases. Input material: peripheral blood. This TCR was sampled from a woman older than 75 with acute or convalescent COVID-19. CDR3 sequence (DNA): TGTGCCAGCAGCCCCGAGACTAGCGGGGGATACTCCTACAATGAGCAGTTCTTC. It is translated as CASSPETSGGYSYNEQFF.